This is a list of T cell receptor beta chains from one sample in a study of shared clonotypes between healthy human individuals. TCRdb's copy holds only in-frame clones and misses some; the assay was immunoSEQ multiplex PCR. The sample contains 600,000 to 800,000 clones, just under 75% of which appear only once. The sample comprised memory CD4+ T cells sorted from blood. These receptors originate from a woman aged 25 to 39 in good health. Both conserved end residues are part of each CDR3. Fields, in order: J gene, clone size, V gene, D gene, CDR3 protein, CDR3 DNA. A D gene is named only where the DNA matches it firmly. Size is omitted from some rows. Given values are once, few, many or a class for expanded clones.

TRBJ1-4 - TRBV5-1 - CASSLERAEGEKLFF TGCGCCAGCAGCTTGGAGAGGGCCGAGGGTGAAAAACTGTTTTTT
TRBJ1-5 - TRBV5-6 - CASSLQSGYSNQPQHF TGTGCCAGCAGCTTGCAGTCCGGCTATAGCAATCAGCCCCAGCATTTT
TRBJ2-1 - TRBV30 TRBD2 CAWSTWTSSDEQFF TGTGCCTGGAGTACCTGGACTAGTTCGGATGAGCAGTTCTTC
TRBJ1-1 - TRBV9 - CASSVVAGFTEAFF TGTGCCAGCAGCGTAGTCGCAGGGTTCACTGAAGCTTTCTTT
TRBJ2-1 - TRBV29-1 TRBD2 CSVGRDYNYNEQFF TGCAGCGTTGGAAGGGACTATAACTACAATGAGCAGTTCTTC
TRBJ1-5 few TRBV28 - CRGINQPQHF TGTAGGGGCATCAATCAGCCCCAGCATTTT
TRBJ2-5 once TRBV18 - CASSPPVRGGETQYF TGTGCCAGCTCACCACCGGTTAGAGGAGGGGAGACCCAGTACTTC
TRBJ1-4 many TRBV7-9 - CASSLSREKLFF TGTGCCAGCAGCTTAAGCCGGGAAAAACTGTTTTTT
TRBJ1-2 - TRBV19 - CASSTQGVDGYTF TGTGCCAGTAGTACACAGGGTGTCGATGGCTACACCTTC
TRBJ2-3 - TRBV5-1 TRBD1 CASSPRTGELTDTQYF TGCGCCAGCAGCCCCCGGACAGGGGAGTTGACAGATACGCAGTATTTT
TRBJ1-1 - TRBV19 - CASTTVGGVMNTEAFF TGTGCCAGTACCACCGTCGGGGGTGTGATGAACACTGAAGCTTTCTTT
TRBJ2-3 once TRBV5-1 TRBD2 CASSSGLAGSTDTQYF TGCGCCAGCAGTTCGGGACTAGCGGGCTCCACAGATACGCAGTATTTT
TRBJ1-5 - TRBV2 - CASSEKAPRGNSPQHF TGTGCCAGCAGTGAAAAAGCCCCAAGGGGGAATTCGCCCCAGCATTTT
TRBJ2-3 few TRBV28 - CASTWGSSTDTQYF TGTGCCAGCACCTGGGGCTCCAGCACAGATACGCAGTATTTT
TRBJ2-4 - TRBV5-1 - CASSRGTGQNIQYF TGCGCCAGCAGCCGGGGGACCGGGCAGAACATTCAGTACTTC
TRBJ2-4 - TRBV7-2 - CASSLGYGYDIQYF TGTGCCAGCAGCTTAGGGTATGGGTATGACATTCAGTACTTC
TRBJ1-5 few TRBV11-2 - CASSRDNQPQHF TGTGCCAGCAGCCGGGACAATCAGCCCCAGCATTTT
TRBJ2-3 - TRBV4-2 - CASTPRGLSTDTQYF TGTGCCAGCACCCCCCGGGGACTTAGCACAGATACGCAGTATTTT
TRBJ2-1 - TRBV5-1 - CASSGGSSYNEQFF TGCGCCAGCAGCGGGGGGAGCTCCTACAATGAGCAGTTCTTC
TRBJ1-6 - TRBV6-5 - CASRVGPGYSPLHF TGTGCCAGCAGAGTGGGTCCGGGTTATTCACCCCTCCACTTT
TRBJ2-1 few TRBV4-1 TRBD2 CASSHRLAGHEQFF TGCGCCAGCAGCCACCGACTAGCCGGGCATGAGCAGTTCTTC
TRBJ1-1 - TRBV5-1 - CASSTRESSGTEAFF TGCGCCAGCAGCACCCGGGAAAGCTCGGGCACTGAAGCTTTCTTT
TRBJ1-5 - TRBV6-5 - CASSYSRSGGLPQHF TGTGCCAGCAGTTACTCGAGGTCAGGCGGACTGCCCCAGCATTTT
TRBJ1-5 few TRBV23-1 - CASNSGNQPQHF TGCGCCAGCAATTCAGGGAATCAGCCCCAGCATTTT
TRBJ2-7 - TRBV5-1 TRBD2 CASSLRQIQAGGSSYEQYF TGCGCCAGCAGCTTGAGGCAGATACAAGCGGGAGGCTCCTCCTACGAGCAGTACTTC
TRBJ1-2 few TRBV19 - CASSTPAKYYGYTF TGTGCCAGTAGTACCCCGGCAAAATACTATGGCTACACCTTC
TRBJ1-5 - TRBV27 - CASSLEGRGQPQHF TGTGCCAGCAGTTTAGAGGGTCGGGGTCAGCCCCAGCATTTT
TRBJ2-6 - TRBV2 - CASSERSGANVLTF TGTGCCAGCAGTGAAAGGTCTGGGGCCAACGTCCTGACTTTC
TRBJ2-6 - TRBV4-2 - CASSQDPSVFSGANVLTF TGTGCCAGCAGCCAAGATCCTAGCGTCTTCTCTGGGGCCAACGTCCTGACTTTC
TRBJ1-1 few TRBV7-9 - CASSLTQFEAFF TGTGCCAGCAGCTTAACGCAGTTTGAAGCTTTCTTT
TRBJ2-2 - TRBV11-2 - CASSLSERRRELFF TGTGCCAGCAGCTTATCGGAGCGGCGCCGGGAGCTGTTTTTT
TRBJ1-5 - TRBV28 - CASSLGGWNQPQHF TGTGCCAGCAGTTTAGGAGGGTGGAATCAGCCCCAGCATTTT
TRBJ2-5 - TRBV14 TRBD1 CASRQGARPQETQYF TGTGCCAGCAGGCAGGGGGCGAGACCCCAAGAGACCCAGTACTTC
TRBJ2-1 - TRBV19 TRBD2 CASSIRGDRLAGNNEQFF TGTGCCAGTAGTATTCGTGGGGATAGGCTAGCGGGAAACAATGAGCAGTTCTTC
TRBJ2-5 - TRBV7-2 TRBD2 CASSWGLAGETQYF TGTGCCAGCAGCTGGGGTTTAGCGGGAGAGACCCAGTACTTC
TRBJ2-1 few TRBV18 - CASSPDREYEQFF TGTGCCAGCTCACCAGATCGGGAGTATGAGCAGTTCTTC
TRBJ2-1 once TRBV13 TRBD2 CASSLPGLAGLAHEQFF TGTGCCAGCAGCTTACCTGGACTAGCGGGGCTGGCCCATGAGCAGTTCTTC
TRBJ1-5 - TRBV2 - CASSEQGRARNQPQHF TGTGCCAGCAGTGAACAGGGAAGGGCTCGCAATCAGCCCCAGCATTTT
TRBJ1-5 - TRBV5-1 - CASSPFPSGRSNQPQHF TGCGCCAGCAGCCCCTTTCCCTCCGGCAGAAGCAATCAGCCCCAGCATTTT
TRBJ2-2 - TRBV19 TRBD2 CASSSRGTSGSTGELFF TGTGCCAGTAGTAGTCGTGGGACTAGCGGGAGTACCGGGGAGCTGTTTTTT
TRBJ2-1 - TRBV7-2 - CASSGGKRSSSYNEQFF TGTGCCAGCAGCGGCGGTAAGCGGTCTAGCTCCTACAATGAGCAGTTCTTC
TRBJ2-7 few TRBV18 - CASSRDPRGQFHEQYF TGTGCCAGCTCACGGGACCCCCGGGGGCAATTCCACGAGCAGTACTTC
TRBJ1-1 - TRBV20-1 - CSVPRSTEAFF TGCAGTGTCCCAAGGTCCACTGAAGCTTTCTTT
TRBJ2-2 - TRBV30 TRBD2 CAWNGGLAGVGELFF TGTGCCTGGAACGGGGGACTAGCGGGTGTCGGGGAGCTGTTTTTT
TRBJ1-5 - TRBV6-4 TRBD1 CASSDTVTGVVKPQHF TGTGCCAGCAGTGACACCGTGACAGGGGTTGTCAAGCCCCAGCATTTT
TRBJ1-4 - TRBV5-1 TRBD1 CASRAGGPNEKLFF TGCGCCAGCAGAGCAGGGGGCCCCAATGAAAAACTGTTTTTT
TRBJ2-1 - TRBV4-2 TRBD2 CASSQVILAAYNEQFF TGTGCCAGCAGCCAAGTGATTCTAGCGGCCTACAATGAGCAGTTCTTC
TRBJ2-5 few TRBV4-2 - CASSQDERKTQYF TGTGCCAGCAGCCAAGATGAGAGGAAGACCCAGTACTTC
TRBJ2-6 - TRBV5-8 TRBD1 CASSWQGAGANVLTF TGTGCCAGCAGCTGGCAGGGGGCTGGGGCCAACGTCCTGACTTTC
TRBJ1-1 - TRBV7-8 - CASSLNRAGEAFF TGTGCCAGCAGCTTAAACAGGGCCGGTGAAGCTTTCTTT
TRBJ1-1 many TRBV19 TRBD1 CASSKSRDRGWVSPQEAFF TGTGCCAGTAGTAAGTCCCGGGACAGGGGTTGGGTCTCTCCCCAAGAAGCTTTCTTT
TRBJ2-2 - TRBV5-4 TRBD2 CASRLQREGTGELFF TGTGCCAGCAGACTTCAGCGGGAGGGCACCGGGGAGCTGTTTTTT
TRBJ2-3 - TRBV7-9 - CASSSGTSRADTQYF TGTGCCAGCAGCTCCGGGACCTCCCGGGCAGATACGCAGTATTTT
TRBJ1-2 - TRBV7-9 - CASSRGIGGYTF TGTGCCAGCAGCCGGGGAATTGGTGGCTACACCTTC
TRBJ1-4 - TRBV7-9 - CASSLKGVKEKLFF TGTGCCAGCAGCTTAAAGGGGGTGAAGGAAAAACTGTTTTTT